Shown below are 5 T cell receptor beta chains from a single sample sequenced in a study of blood T cells in healthy people across ages. Through a sample-barcoded 5' primer and a J-beta primer mix, a second PCR was run for roughly 6 to 11 cycles. MiXCR, run by TCRdb on the 5' RACE reads, gives a single entry per CDR3 protein. The sample shows over 1,200,000 distinct CDR3 sequences, 55% to 75% of them seen only once. The sample was blood. These receptors all stem from a young man in good health.

The chain joins TRBV11-2 to TRBJ2-1, with D possibly being TRBD2 (6 bases). Germline V gene data show CDR1 as SGHAT and CDR2 as FQNNGV. The CDR3 runs to 15 residues. V was pared by 1 base and J by 6 bases, with 13 bases between. CDR3 coding DNA: TGTGCCAGCAGCTTAGTGACTAGGGTGTTCAATGAGCAGTTCTTC. As protein: CASSLVTRVFNEQFF.

For this clonotype: One end of the junction fails to match germline, which may point to a read error. The V call is TRBV10-3, the J call TRBJ2-7, with D possibly being TRBD1 (6 bases). The last part of the DNA fits TRBJ2-4 better; the J call may be wrong. CDR1 is ENHRY and CDR2 is SYGVKD in the germline V gene. The CDR3 has 13 residues. The CDR3 sequence: CANSTGTKNIQYF. The DNA for the CDR3 is TGTGCCAACAGTACAGGGACCAAAAACATTCAGTACTTC.

The rearrangement links TRBV4-1 to TRBJ2-1; D ambiguous. V lost 2 bases, J lost 10 bases, and 9 bases lay in between. Per the germline V gene, CDR1 is MGHRA and CDR2 is YSYEKL. This CDR3 comprises 12 residues. CDR3 sequence (DNA): TGCGCCAGCAGCCAATCCGGGTCAGAGCAGTTCTTC. Protein: CASSQSGSEQFF.

The chain is built from TRBV6-1 and TRBJ2-1; 12 bases line up with TRBD1. The CDR3 covers 19 residues. Germline lookup yields CDR1 MNHNS and CDR2 SASEGT. The V gene end was trimmed by 6 bases and the J gene end by 2 bases; junction bases not matched to a gene: 14. The CDR3 sequence: CASRHRGTGGVRPYNEQFF. As DNA, the CDR3 is TGTGCCAGCAGACATCGAGGGACAGGGGGCGTTAGGCCCTACAATGAGCAGTTCTTC.

This clonotype was found a few times. The rearrangement links TRBV9 to TRBJ2-3; 11 bases agree with TRBD2. After removal of 3 bases from V and 4 bases from J, the junction contained 7 bases not matched to a gene. This CDR3 is built from 16 residues. Germline lookup yields CDR1 SGDLS and CDR2 YYNGEE. CDR3 bases: TGTGCCAGCAGCGCCCTAAGACTAGCGGGGCCAGATACGCAGTATTTT. It codes for CASSALRLAGPDTQYF.